Below are 14 T cell receptor beta chains sequenced from a single sample in a study of molecular identifiers for immune sequencing clone quantification. MiXCR, run by TCRdb on the PCR reads, gives a single entry per CDR3 protein. This table has about 320,000 distinct CDR3 sequences, 20% to 25% appearing once. Sequencing used naive CD8+ T cells from blood, with Jurkat cell RNA spiked in. The subset was: FACS-sorted CD8+CD4-CCR7+CD45RA+ naive T cells. The receptor source for this set is a human donor in good health. Some libraries in this study had Jurkat cell RNA spiked in.

About this clonotype: A much larger clone differs by one base, so this may be a read error. The rearrangement uses TRBV28 and TRBJ1-1; the D is unclear. Germline CDR1 reads MDHEN; CDR2 reads SYDVKM. V lost 11 bases, J lost 3 bases, and 13 bases lay in between. The CDR3 has 12 residues. CDR3 nucleotide sequence: TGTGCCGGCAAACGCGGGCACACTGAAGCTTTCTTT. Its protein product is CAGKRGHTEAFF.

Details on this clonotype: A single base separates this from a much larger clone, so it may be a read error. This chain uses TRBV7-3 with TRBJ2-3, with D perhaps matching TRBD2 (5 bases). Germline V lookup: CDR1 SGHTA, CDR2 FQGTGA. Trimming took 5 bases from V and 5 from J, leaving 20 bases between them. This CDR3 is built from 16 residues. CDR3 loop: CASSPGLPPIIDTQYF. DNA for the CDR3: TGTGCCAGCAGCCCAGGACTGCCTCCTATTATAGATACGCAGTATTTT.

Worth noting for this clonotype: A much larger clone lies one base from this, so it may be a read error. The rearrangement uses TRBV20-1 and TRBJ2-7, with a possible D match to TRBD1 (6 bases). The V gene lost 1 base and the J gene lost 2 bases, with 12 bases spanning the gap. Germline CDR1 DFQATT, CDR2 SNEGSKA (reference sequence). The CDR3 extends over 14 amino acids. CDR3 coding DNA: TGCAGTGCTAGAGTCAGGGGCCTTCCCTACGAGCAGTACTTC. Translated, it gives CSARVRGLPYEQYF.

On this clonotype itself: A much larger clone differs from this one at a single base, so this may be a read error. The chain carries TRBV29-1 and TRBJ1-1; maybe TRBD1 (5 bases). Germline V lookup: CDR1 SQVTM, CDR2 ANQGSEA. The CDR3 runs to 11 residues. This CDR3 reads CSVQAPRGASF. The CDR3 region has the DNA TGCAGCGTTCAGGCCCCGAGGGGAGCTTCCTTT. The whole variable domain, remainder taken from reference TRBV29-1 and TRBJ1-1, is SAVISQKPSRDICQRGTSLTIQCQVDSQVTMMFWYRQQPGQSLTLIATANQGSEATYESGFVIDKFPISRPNLTFSTLTVSNMSPEDSSIYLCSVQAPRGASFGQGTRLTVV.

This clonotype has a count of ten or more. The V and J genes are TRBV7-6 and TRBJ2-3, with 7 bases aligning to TRBD1. Germline assignment: CDR1 SGHVS and CDR2 FNYEAQ. Trimming removed 3 bases from V and 1 base from J; junction bases left unmatched: 1. This CDR3 spans 14 amino acids. Written as DNA, the CDR3 is TGTGCCAGCAGCTTCGGGACAGGCACAGATACGCAGTATTTT. It translates to CASSFGTGTDTQYF.

This clonotype appeared many times. This rearrangement joins TRBV24-1 to TRBJ2-2, with D possibly TRBD2 on 5 matching bases. CDR1 KGHDR and CDR2 SFDVKD come from the germline V gene. Trimming pared 4 bases from V and 3 bases from J, leaving 8 bases between. This CDR3 comprises 14 residues. The CDR3, as DNA: TGTGCCACCAGTGAAACAGCGGACACCGGGGAGCTGTTTTTT. Translating gives CATSETADTGELFF.

With regard to this clonotype: This may come from a read error, since a much larger clone is one base off. The chain employs TRBV6-2 or TRBV6-3 and TRBJ2-5; D gene uncertain. This CDR3 comprises 11 residues. CDR1 and CDR2 (germline): MNHEY, SVGEGT. The DNA of the CDR3 is TGTGCCAGCAGTGTCTCAGAGATCCAGTACTTC. Protein: CASSVSEIQYF.

At least ten counts were recorded for this clonotype. This chain uses TRBV6-1 with TRBJ2-3, with D maybe TRBD1 (6 bases). The V gene lost 10 bases and the J gene lost 0 bases, with 17 bases spanning the gap. Looked up from germline, CDR1 is MNHNS and CDR2 is SASEGT. The CDR3 consists of 15 residues. The CDR3 coding sequence is TGTGCCATAGCCCGGACAGACCTGAGCACAGATACGCAGTATTTT. Its translation: CAIARTDLSTDTQYF.

Remarks on this clonotype: A much larger clone lies one base from this, so it may be a read error. V is TRBV2 and J is TRBJ2-3; 7 positions agree with TRBD1. This CDR3 region has 14 residues. The germline gives CDR1 SNHLY, CDR2 FYNNEI. The CDR3 DNA is TGTGCCAGCAGTAAGACAGGGCGCACAGATGCGCAGTATTTT. Amino acid sequence: CASSKTGRTDAQYF.

There are many counts of this clonotype. The CDR3 region is CASSELTNSYNEQFF. The CDR3 coding sequence is TGTGCCAGCAGTGAACTAACCAACTCCTACAATGAGCAGTTCTTC. V usage is TRBV6-1 and J usage is TRBJ2-1; D not resolved. The V gene lost 2 bases and the J gene lost 0 bases, with 8 bases spanning the gap. The V gene's germline CDR1 is MNHNS and CDR2 SASEGT. This CDR3 has 15 amino acids.

This clonotype was counted only a few times. The chain uses TRBV19 and TRBJ2-5; either TRBD1 or TRBD2 may fit D (5 bases each). Germline values: CDR1 LNHDA, CDR2 SQIVND (reference sequence). The V end was cut by 6 bases, the J end by 2 bases, with 16 bases between. This CDR3 is 15 amino acids long. CDR3 nucleotide sequence: TGTGCCAGTAGCGGGACCGAGAGTCTTCAAGAGACCCAGTACTTC. Translation: CASSGTESLQETQYF.

This clonotype occurred many times. This chain uses TRBV29-1 with TRBJ2-6; no clear D gene. CDR3 length: 16 amino acids. V was trimmed by 0 bases and J by 1 base, leaving 10 bases between them. CDR1 and CDR2 (germline): SQVTM, ANQGSEA. In nucleotides, the CDR3 is TGCAGCGTTGAAGATGATGAGGTTTCTGGGGCCAACGTCCTGACTTTC. As protein: CSVEDDEVSGANVLTF.

This clonotype occurred many times. V and J are TRBV7-6 and TRBJ2-7; TRBD1 agrees at 9 bases. The germline V gene has CDR1 SGHVS and CDR2 FNYEAQ. Trimming took 3 bases from V and 5 from J; bases not matched to a gene: 8. This CDR3 has 15 amino acids. The CDR3 loop reads CASSLSGTGLDEQYF. For the CDR3, the DNA is TGTGCCAGCAGCTTGAGCGGGACAGGGCTTGACGAGCAGTACTTC.

This clonotype was found many times. This rearrangement joins TRBV5-4 to TRBJ2-7; D may be TRBD2 (6 bases). This CDR3 comprises 13 residues. Germline CDR1 is SGHNT and CDR2 is YYREEE (reference sequence). Trimming pared 0 bases from V and 9 bases from J, leaving 13 bases between. CDR3 loop: CASSLDGGVRQYF. CDR3 bases: TGTGCCAGCAGCTTGGACGGGGGAGTCAGGCAGTACTTC.